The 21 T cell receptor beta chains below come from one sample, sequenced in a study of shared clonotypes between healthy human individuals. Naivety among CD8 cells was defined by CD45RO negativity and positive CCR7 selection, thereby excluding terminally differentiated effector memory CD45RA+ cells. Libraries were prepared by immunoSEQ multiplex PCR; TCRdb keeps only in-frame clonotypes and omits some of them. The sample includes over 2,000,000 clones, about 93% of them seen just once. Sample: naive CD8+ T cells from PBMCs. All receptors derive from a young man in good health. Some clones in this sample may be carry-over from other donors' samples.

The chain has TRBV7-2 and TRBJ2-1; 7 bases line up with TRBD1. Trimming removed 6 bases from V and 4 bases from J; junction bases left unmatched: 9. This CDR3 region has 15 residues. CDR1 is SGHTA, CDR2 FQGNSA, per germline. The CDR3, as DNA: TGTGCCAGCAGGGAACCGGGACAGCTATACAATGAGCAGTTCTTC. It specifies CASREPGQLYNEQFF.

CDR3 sequence reads: CASSRTSGSSYEQYF. The CDR3 DNA reads as TGTGCCAGCAGCCGGACTAGCGGGAGCTCCTACGAGCAGTACTTC. V usage is TRBV6-6 and J usage is TRBJ2-7, with 13 bases that match TRBD2. V was clipped by 6 bases and J by 0 bases; unmatched bases: 2. The CDR3 covers 15 residues. Germline V CDR1 and CDR2: MNHNY, SVGAGI (reference sequence).

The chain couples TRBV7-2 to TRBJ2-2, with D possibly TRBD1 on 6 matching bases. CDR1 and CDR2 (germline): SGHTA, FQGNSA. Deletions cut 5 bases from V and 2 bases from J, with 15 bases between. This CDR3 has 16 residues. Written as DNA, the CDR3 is TGTGCCAGCAGCCCATCCCGAGGGGGAAACACCGGGGAGCTGTTTTTT. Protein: CASSPSRGGNTGELFF.

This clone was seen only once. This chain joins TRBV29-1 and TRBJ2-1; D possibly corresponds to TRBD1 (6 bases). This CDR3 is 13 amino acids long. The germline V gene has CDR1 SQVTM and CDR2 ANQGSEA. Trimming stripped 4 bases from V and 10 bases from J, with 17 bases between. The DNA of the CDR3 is TGCAGCGTTGGAGGGACACCCGTCAGGGAGCAGTTCTTC. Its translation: CSVGGTPVREQFF.

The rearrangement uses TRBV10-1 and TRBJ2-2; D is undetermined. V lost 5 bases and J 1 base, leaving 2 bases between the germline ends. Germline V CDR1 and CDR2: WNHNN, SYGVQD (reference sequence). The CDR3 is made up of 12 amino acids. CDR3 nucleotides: TGCGCCAGCAGTTTGAACACCGGGGAGCTGTTTTTT. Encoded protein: CASSLNTGELFF.

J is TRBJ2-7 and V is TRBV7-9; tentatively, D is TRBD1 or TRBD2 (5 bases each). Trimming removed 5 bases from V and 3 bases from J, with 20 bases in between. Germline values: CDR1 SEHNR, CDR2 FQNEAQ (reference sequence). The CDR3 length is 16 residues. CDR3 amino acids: CASSDSRDGTYYEQYF. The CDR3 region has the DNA TGTGCCAGCAGCGACTCTCGGGACGGAACGTACTACGAGCAGTACTTC.

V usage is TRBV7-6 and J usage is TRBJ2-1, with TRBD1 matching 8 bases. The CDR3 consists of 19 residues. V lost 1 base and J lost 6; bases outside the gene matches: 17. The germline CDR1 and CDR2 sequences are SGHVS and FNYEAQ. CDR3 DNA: TGTGCCAGCAGCTTAGAGGTCCTCAGGGGGCAGTGGGGGAGCAATGAGCAGTTCTTC. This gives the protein CASSLEVLRGQWGSNEQFF.

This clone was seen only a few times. The CDR3 DNA is TGCGCCAGCAGTCCCCAACACTCTGTGACCTATGGCTACACCTTC. It specifies CASSPQHSVTYGYTF. The chain combines TRBV10-2 with TRBJ1-2; no clear D. The CDR3 runs 15 residues. With 5 bases removed from V and 4 bases from J, the gap between germline ends came to 17 bases. Germline V lookup: CDR1 WSHSY, CDR2 SAAADI.

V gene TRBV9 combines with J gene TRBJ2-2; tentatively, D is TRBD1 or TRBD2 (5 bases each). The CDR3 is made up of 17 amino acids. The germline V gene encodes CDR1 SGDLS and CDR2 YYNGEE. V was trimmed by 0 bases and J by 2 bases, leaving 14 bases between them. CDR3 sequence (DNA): TGTGCCAGCAGCGTAGGACGAGGGACGGTTAACACCGGGGAGCTGTTTTTT. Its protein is CASSVGRGTVNTGELFF.

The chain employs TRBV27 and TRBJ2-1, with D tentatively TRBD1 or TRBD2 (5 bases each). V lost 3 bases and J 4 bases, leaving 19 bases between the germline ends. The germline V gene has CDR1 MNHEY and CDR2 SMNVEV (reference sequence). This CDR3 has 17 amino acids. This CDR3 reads CASSLRGPIKPYNEQFF. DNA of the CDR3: TGTGCCAGCAGTTTGAGGGGACCGATTAAACCGTACAATGAGCAGTTCTTC.

CDR3 residues: CASSPSSSGSWEQFF. The CDR3 region has the DNA TGTGCCAGCAGCCCTTCGTCTAGCGGGAGTTGGGAGCAGTTCTTC. The chain uses TRBV11-2 and TRBJ2-1; 10 nucleotides agree with TRBD2. Germline CDR1 reads SGHAT; CDR2 reads FQNNGV. This CDR3 has 15 residues. V lost 5 bases, J lost 10 bases, and 11 bases stayed unmatched.

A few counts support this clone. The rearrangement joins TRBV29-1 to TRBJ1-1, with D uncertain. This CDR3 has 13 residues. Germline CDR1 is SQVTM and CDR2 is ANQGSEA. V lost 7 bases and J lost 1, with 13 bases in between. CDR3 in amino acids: CSGSQFGNTEAFF. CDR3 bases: TGCAGCGGATCCCAATTTGGGAACACTGAAGCTTTCTTT.

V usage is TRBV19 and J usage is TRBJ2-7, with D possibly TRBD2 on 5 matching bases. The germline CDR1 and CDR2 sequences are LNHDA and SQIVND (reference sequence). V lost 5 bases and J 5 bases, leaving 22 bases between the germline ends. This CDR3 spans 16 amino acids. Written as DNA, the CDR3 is TGTGCCAGTAGTGCCCTCTCCTGGACGGAGGTCCACGAGCAGTACTTC. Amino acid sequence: CASSALSWTEVHEQYF.

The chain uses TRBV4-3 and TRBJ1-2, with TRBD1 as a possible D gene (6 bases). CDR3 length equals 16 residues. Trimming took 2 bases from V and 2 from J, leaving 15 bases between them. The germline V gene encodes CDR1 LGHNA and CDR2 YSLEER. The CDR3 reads CASSQPSRGLNYGYTF. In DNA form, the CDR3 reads TGCGCCAGCAGCCAACCCTCCAGGGGATTAAACTATGGCTACACCTTC.

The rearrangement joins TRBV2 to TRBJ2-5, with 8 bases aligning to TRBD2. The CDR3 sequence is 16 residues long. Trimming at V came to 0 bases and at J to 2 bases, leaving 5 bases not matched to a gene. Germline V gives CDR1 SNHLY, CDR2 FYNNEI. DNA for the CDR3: TGTGCCAGCAGTGAAGCGGTAGCGGGAACGCAAGAGACCCAGTACTTC. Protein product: CASSEAVAGTQETQYF.

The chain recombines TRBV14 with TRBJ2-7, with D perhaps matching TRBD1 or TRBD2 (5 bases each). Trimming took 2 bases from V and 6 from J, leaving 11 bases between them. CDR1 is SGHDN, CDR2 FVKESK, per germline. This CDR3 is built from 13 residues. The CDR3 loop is CASSQLPGTEQYF. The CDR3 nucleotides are TGTGCCAGCAGCCAATTACCAGGGACCGAGCAGTACTTC.

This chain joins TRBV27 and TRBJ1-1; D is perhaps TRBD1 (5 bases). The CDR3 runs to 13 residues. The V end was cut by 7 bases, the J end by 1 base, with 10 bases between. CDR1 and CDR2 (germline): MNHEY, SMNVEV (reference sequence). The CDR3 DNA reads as TGTGCCAGCACCCTGGGACGGAACACTGAAGCTTTCTTT. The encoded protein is CASTLGRNTEAFF.

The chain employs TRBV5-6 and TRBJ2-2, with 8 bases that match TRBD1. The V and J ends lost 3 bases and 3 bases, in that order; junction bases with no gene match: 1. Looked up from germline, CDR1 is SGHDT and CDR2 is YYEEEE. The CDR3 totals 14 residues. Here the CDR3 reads CASSSGGDTGELFF. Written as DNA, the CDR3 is TGTGCCAGCAGCTCAGGGGGCGACACCGGGGAGCTGTTTTTT.

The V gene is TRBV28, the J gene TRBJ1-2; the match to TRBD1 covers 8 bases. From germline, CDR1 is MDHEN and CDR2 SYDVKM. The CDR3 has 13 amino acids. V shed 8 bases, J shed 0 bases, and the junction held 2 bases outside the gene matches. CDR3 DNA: TGTGCCAGCGACAGGGGAACTAACTATGGCTACACCTTC. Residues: CASDRGTNYGYTF.

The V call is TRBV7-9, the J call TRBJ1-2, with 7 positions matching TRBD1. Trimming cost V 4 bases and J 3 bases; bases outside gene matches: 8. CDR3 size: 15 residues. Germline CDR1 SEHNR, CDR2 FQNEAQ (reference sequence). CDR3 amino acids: CASSSLTGLDYGYTF. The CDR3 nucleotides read TGTGCCAGCAGCTCCTTGACAGGGTTGGACTATGGCTACACCTTC. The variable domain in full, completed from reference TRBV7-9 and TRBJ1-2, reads DTGVSQNPRHKITKRGQNVTFRCDPISEHNRLYWYRQTLGQGPEFLTYFQNEAQLEKSRLLSDRFSAERPKGSFSTLEIQRTEQGDSAMYLCASSSLTGLDYGYTFGSGTRLTVV.

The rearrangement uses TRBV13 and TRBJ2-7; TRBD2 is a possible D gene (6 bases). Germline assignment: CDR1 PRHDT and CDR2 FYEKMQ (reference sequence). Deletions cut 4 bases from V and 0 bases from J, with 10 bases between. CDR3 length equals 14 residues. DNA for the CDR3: TGTGCCAGCAGCTCGATAGCGGACTCCTACGAGCAGTACTTC. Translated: CASSSIADSYEQYF.